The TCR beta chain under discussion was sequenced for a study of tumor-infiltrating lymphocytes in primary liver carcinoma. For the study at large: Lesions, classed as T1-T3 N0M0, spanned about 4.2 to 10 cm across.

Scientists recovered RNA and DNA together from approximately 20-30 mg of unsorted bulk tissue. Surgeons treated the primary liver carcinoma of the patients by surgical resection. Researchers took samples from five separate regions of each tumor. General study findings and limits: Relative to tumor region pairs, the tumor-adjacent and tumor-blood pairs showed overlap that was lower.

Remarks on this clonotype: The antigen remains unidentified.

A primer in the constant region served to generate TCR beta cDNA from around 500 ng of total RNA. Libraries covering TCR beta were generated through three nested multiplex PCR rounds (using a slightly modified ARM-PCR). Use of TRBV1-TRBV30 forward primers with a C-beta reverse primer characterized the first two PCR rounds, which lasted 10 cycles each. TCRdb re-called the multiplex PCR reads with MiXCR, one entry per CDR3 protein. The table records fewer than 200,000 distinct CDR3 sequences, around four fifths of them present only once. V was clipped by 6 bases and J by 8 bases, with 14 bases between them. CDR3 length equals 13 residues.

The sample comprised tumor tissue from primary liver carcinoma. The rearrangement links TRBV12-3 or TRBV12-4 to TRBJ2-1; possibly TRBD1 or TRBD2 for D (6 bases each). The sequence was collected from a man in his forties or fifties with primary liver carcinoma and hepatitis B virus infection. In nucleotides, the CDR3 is TGTGCCAGCAGCCAAGGGGGGAGCGATGAGCAGTTCTTC. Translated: CASSQGGSDEQFF.